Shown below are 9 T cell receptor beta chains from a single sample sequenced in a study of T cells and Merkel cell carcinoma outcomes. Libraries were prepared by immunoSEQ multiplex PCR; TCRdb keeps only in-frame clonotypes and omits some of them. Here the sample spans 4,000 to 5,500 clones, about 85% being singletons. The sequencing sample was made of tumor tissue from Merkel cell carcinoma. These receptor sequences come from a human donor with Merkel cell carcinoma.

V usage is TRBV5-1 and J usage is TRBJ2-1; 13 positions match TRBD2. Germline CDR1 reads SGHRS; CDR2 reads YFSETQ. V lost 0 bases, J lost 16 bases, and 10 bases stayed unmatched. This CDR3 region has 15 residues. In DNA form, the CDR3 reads TGCGCCAGCAGCTTGGAGGGGACTAGCGGGATTCAATACTTCTTC. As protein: CASSLEGTSGIQYFF.

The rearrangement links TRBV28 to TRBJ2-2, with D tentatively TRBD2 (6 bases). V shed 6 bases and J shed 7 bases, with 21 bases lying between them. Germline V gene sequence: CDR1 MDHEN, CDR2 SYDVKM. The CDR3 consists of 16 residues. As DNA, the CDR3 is TGTGCCAGCAGAGTTGTGACGGATTGGGGGGACGGGGAGCTGTTTTTT. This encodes CASRVVTDWGDGELFF.

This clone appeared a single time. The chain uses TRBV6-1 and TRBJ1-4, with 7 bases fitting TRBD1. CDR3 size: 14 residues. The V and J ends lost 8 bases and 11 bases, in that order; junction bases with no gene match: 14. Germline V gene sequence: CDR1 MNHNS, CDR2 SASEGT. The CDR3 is CASGAIGGYSKLFF. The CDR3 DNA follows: TGTGCCAGCGGTGCGATAGGGGGCTATTCCAAACTGTTTTTT.

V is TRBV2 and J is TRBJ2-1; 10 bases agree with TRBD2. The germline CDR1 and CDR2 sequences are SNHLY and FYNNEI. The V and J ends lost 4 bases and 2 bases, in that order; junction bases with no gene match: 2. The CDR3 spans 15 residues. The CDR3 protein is CASSVLAGPYNEQFF. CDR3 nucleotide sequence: TGTGCCAGCAGTGTACTAGCGGGGCCCTACAATGAGCAGTTCTTC. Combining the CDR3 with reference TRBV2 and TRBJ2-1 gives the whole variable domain EPEVTQTPSHQVTQMGQEVILRCVPISNHLYFYWYRQILGQKVEFLVSFYNNEISEKSEIFDDQFSVERPDGSNFTLKIRSTKLEDSAMYFCASSVLAGPYNEQFFGPGTRLTVL.

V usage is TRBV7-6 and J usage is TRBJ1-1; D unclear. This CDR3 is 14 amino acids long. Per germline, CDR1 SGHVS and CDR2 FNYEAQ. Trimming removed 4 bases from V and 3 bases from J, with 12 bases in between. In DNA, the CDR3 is TGTGCCAGCAGCTACCGATTGTCGGACACTGAAGCTTTCTTT. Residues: CASSYRLSDTEAFF.

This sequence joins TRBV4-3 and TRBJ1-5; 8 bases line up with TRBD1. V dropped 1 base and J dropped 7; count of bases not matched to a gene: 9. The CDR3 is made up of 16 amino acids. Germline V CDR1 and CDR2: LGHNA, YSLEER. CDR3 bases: TGCGCCAGCAGCCAAGGGACAGGGAAAGAAGCGCAGCCCCAGCATTTT. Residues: CASSQGTGKEAQPQHF.

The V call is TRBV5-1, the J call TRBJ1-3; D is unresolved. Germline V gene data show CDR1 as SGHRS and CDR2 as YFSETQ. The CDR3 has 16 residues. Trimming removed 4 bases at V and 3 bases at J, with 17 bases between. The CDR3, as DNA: TGCGCCAGCAGCCTGGGAGCGGGAGCAAATGGAAACACCATATATTTT. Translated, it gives CASSLGAGANGNTIYF.

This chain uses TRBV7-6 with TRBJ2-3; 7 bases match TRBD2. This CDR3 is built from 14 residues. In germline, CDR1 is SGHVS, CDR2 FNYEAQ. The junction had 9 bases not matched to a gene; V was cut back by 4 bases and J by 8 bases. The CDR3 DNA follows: TGTGCCAGCAGCTCCGGGGGGTGGGGCGGTACGCAGTATTTT. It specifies CASSSGGWGGTQYF.

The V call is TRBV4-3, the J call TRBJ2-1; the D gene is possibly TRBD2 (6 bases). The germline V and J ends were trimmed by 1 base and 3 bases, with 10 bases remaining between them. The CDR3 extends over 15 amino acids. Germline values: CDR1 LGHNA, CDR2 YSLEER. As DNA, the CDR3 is TGCGCCAGCAGCCAAGTATGGAGGGGCTACAATGAGCAGTTCTTC. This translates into CASSQVWRGYNEQFF.